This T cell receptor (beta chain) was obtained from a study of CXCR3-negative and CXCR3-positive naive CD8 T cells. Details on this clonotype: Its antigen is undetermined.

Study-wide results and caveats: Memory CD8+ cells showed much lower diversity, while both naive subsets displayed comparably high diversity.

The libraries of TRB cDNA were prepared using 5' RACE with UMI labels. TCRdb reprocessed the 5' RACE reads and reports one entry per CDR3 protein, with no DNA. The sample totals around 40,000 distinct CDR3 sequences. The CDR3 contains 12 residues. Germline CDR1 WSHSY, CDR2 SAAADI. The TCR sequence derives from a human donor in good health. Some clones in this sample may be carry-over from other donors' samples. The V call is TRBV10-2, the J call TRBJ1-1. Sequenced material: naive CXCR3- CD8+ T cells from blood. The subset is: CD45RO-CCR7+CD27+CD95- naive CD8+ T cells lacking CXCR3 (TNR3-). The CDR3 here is CASSEAQLEAFF.